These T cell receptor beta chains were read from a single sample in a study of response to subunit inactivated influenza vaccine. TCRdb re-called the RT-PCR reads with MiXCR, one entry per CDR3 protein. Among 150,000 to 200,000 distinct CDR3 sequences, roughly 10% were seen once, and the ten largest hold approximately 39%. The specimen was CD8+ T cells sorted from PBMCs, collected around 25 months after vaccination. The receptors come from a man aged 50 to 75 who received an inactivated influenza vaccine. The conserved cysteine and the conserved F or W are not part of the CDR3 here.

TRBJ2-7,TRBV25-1,ASSESLEQY
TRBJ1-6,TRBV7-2,ASSTAPGAYNSPLH
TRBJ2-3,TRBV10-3,AISVTLAGGTDTQY
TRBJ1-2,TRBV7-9,AILHADELGGYT
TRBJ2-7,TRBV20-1,SARAPGRGYEQY
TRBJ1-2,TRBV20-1,SARNEEGTYGYT
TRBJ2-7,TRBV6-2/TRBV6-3,ASSKLVRGSRREAYEQY
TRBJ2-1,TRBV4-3,ASSQVEIQRSYNEQF
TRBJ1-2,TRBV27,ASSLGSGSGYT
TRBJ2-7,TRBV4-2,ASSHGTGYEQY
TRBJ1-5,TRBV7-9,ASSYVGVNQPQH
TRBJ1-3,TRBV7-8,ASSLASGSGNTIY
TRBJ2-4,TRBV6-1,ASSRDSKNIQY
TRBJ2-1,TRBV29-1,SVEYRLANNEQF
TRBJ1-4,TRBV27,ASSSLAGDEKLF
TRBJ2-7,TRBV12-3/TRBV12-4,ASSSPGTGTYEQY
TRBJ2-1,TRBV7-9,ASSTRQYNEQF
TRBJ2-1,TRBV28,ASAGLADAPSYNEQF
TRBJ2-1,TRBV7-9,ASSLLGGGDYNEQF
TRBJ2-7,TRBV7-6,ASSFGTGNYEQY
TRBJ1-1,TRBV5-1,ASSTGQAMNTEAF
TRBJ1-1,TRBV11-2,ASSLRGCYTEAF
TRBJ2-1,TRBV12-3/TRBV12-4,ASSPVAPYNEQF
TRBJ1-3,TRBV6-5,ASSYDGASGNTIY
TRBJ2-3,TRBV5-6,ASSSDSPGTSGSPTDTQY
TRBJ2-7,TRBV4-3,ASSQETPGAYEQY
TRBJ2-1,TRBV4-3,ASSQDGVKGVYNEQF
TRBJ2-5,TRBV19,ASSISGDHQETQY
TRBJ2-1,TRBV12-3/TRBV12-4,ASSPRDSAFYNEQF
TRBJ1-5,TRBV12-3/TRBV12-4,ASSSTSEPQH
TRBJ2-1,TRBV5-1,ASSSRTSGYNEQF
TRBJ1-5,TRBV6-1,ASSLHQDTESNQPQH
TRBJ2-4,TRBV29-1,SAIQGGYIQY
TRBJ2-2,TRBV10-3,AIRAGGTGELF
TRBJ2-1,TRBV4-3,ASSQDRTGAYNEQF
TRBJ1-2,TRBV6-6,ASRTGLDYGYT
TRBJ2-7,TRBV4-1,ASSQTLNRGYEQY
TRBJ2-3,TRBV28,ASGERTDTQY
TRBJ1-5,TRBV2,ASSLGSGRPENQPQH
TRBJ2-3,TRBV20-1,SARVLAGPFTTQY
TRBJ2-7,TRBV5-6,ASSLDRDEYEQY
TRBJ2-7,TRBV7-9,ASSPAGTESYEQY
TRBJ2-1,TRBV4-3,ASSRGHLNEQF
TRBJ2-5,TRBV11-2,ASSFGGETQY
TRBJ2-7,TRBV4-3,ASSQEFSYEQY
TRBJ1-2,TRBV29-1,SVEAPDRTNYGYT
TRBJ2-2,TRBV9,ASSVDGIGELF
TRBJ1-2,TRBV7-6,ASSPGQGIRGYT
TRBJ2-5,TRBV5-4,ASKGDGSWETQY
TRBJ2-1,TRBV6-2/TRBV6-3,ATESVYNEQF
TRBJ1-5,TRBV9,ASSPGQGFNQPQH